The 24 T cell receptor beta chains given below trace back to one sample, sequenced in a study of T cells in localized non-small cell lung cancer. Sequencing used immunoSEQ multiplex PCR; TCRdb keeps in-frame clones, though not all of them. The table shows about 33,000 clones, with 85% to 90% occurring only once. Sequencing used peripheral blood, obtained before any cancer treatment. Receptors originate from a man between 40 and 69 years old with stage I lung adenocarcinoma.

This sequence joins TRBV6-1 and TRBJ2-5; TRBD1 matches at 9 bases. Looked up from germline, CDR1 is MNHNS and CDR2 is SASEGT. The CDR3 contains 14 residues. Losses at the gene ends were 2 bases for V and 4 bases for J; bases not matched to a gene: 2. The CDR3 DNA reads as TGTGCCAGCAGTGAACGGGGACAGGGAGAGACCCAGTACTTC. Translation: CASSERGQGETQYF.

The chain combines TRBV2 with TRBJ1-1; no definite D call. This CDR3 is built from 14 residues. Germline values: CDR1 SNHLY, CDR2 FYNNEI. The ends were cut back, 5 bases at V and 2 bases at J, with 12 bases in the middle. CDR3 sequence: CASSRHTANTEAFF. CDR3 coding DNA: TGTGCCAGCAGTCGTCACACAGCAAACACTGAAGCTTTCTTT.

The rearrangement joins TRBV6-6 to TRBJ2-7; D possibly matches TRBD1 or TRBD2 (5 bases each). The CDR3 is 14 residues long. Germline values: CDR1 MNHNY, CDR2 SVGAGI (reference sequence). The V gene lost 2 bases and the J gene lost 2 bases, with 10 bases spanning the gap. The CDR3 nucleotides read TGTGCCAGCAGTTACCGGGACGGAGCCTACGAGCAGTACTTC. This sequence encodes CASSYRDGAYEQYF.

The chain recombines TRBV2 with TRBJ1-5; D possibly corresponds to TRBD1 (6 bases). CDR3 length: 15 residues. Germline CDR1 and CDR2: SNHLY and FYNNEI. V was clipped by 5 bases and J by 0 bases, with 11 bases between them. For the CDR3, the DNA is TGTGCCAGCAGTAAGGACAGCTATAGCAATCAGCCCCAGCATTTT. It yields the protein CASSKDSYSNQPQHF.

The chain joins TRBV29-1 to TRBJ1-3; 10 bases map to TRBD1. Germline V gives CDR1 SQVTM, CDR2 ANQGSEA. Trimming cost V 7 bases and J 2 bases; bases outside gene matches: 5. The CDR3 covers 14 residues. This CDR3 reads CSGATGGPGNTIYF. The CDR3 DNA sequence: TGCAGCGGGGCGACAGGGGGCCCTGGAAACACCATATATTTT.

The gene calls are TRBV30 and TRBJ1-1, with unresolved D. From germline, CDR1 is GTSNPN and CDR2 SVGIG (reference sequence). Trimming took 2 bases from V and 0 from J, leaving 19 bases between them. CDR3 length: 17 amino acids. CDR3 region: CAWSTPGRGSMNTEAFF. The CDR3 DNA follows: TGTGCCTGGAGTACCCCCGGACGAGGGAGCATGAACACTGAAGCTTTCTTT.

V is TRBV2 and J is TRBJ2-1; 13 positions match TRBD2. V was clipped by 8 bases and J by 7 bases; unmatched bases: 5. This CDR3 comprises 14 residues. Germline loops: CDR1 SNHLY, CDR2 FYNNEI. The CDR3 loop is CASQRTSGGNEQFF. DNA of the CDR3: TGTGCCAGCCAACGGACTAGCGGGGGTAATGAGCAGTTCTTC.

The J gene is TRBJ1-6, the V gene TRBV19; possible D gene TRBD1, 5 bases. Germline values: CDR1 LNHDA, CDR2 SQIVND (reference sequence). This CDR3 has 16 amino acids. V lost 5 bases and J lost 7, with 18 bases in between. This chain's CDR3 is CASSPRRGWENSPLHF. For the CDR3, the DNA is TGTGCCAGTAGTCCCCGGCGGGGCTGGGAAAATTCACCCCTCCACTTT.

The V and J genes are TRBV14 and TRBJ1-2; D is possibly TRBD1 (5 bases). V was cut by 2 bases and J by 4 bases, with 11 bases left in between. Germline CDR1 reads SGHDN; CDR2 reads FVKESK. The CDR3 sequence is 14 residues long. CDR3 region: CASSQNTDTYGYTF. In nucleotides, the CDR3 is TGTGCCAGCAGCCAAAACACGGACACCTATGGCTACACCTTC.

This clone has just one count. The V call is TRBV5-6, the J call TRBJ1-4, with D tentatively TRBD1 (5 bases). There are 16 residues in the CDR3. Trimming left V 4 bases short and J 10 bases short, with 23 bases between. CDR1 is SGHDT, CDR2 YYEEEE, per germline. The CDR3: CASSEPPPAGRGKLFF. The CDR3 coding sequence is TGTGCCAGCAGCGAGCCCCCTCCGGCGGGGAGGGGAAAACTGTTTTTT.

The chain carries TRBV15 and TRBJ2-5; the D gene is possibly TRBD2 (6 bases). The germline CDR1 and CDR2 sequences are LNHNV and YYDKDF (reference sequence). The CDR3 sequence is 18 residues long. Trimming shortened V by 8 bases and J by 0 bases, and 25 bases separated the two germline ends. CDR3 amino acids: CATRRVGAATRYQETQYF. The DNA of the CDR3 is TGTGCCACCCGGAGGGTTGGGGCCGCTACCCGGTACCAAGAGACCCAGTACTTC.

This chain links TRBV19 with TRBJ2-1, with D unresolved. CDR1 is LNHDA, CDR2 SQIVND, per germline (reference sequence). The CDR3 runs 14 residues. V dropped 9 bases and J dropped 1 base, with 13 bases sitting between them. The CDR3 protein is CASTKTLSYNEQFF. The CDR3 DNA reads as TGTGCCAGCACAAAAACGCTTTCCTACAATGAGCAGTTCTTC.

The rearrangement links TRBV27 to TRBJ1-2, with TRBD1 matching 12 bases. After removal of 1 base from V and 1 base from J, the junction contained 4 bases not matched to a gene. CDR3 length equals 17 residues. The germline V gene has CDR1 MNHEY and CDR2 SMNVEV (reference sequence). The CDR3 nucleotides are TGTGCCAGCAGTTTATTGGGACAGGGGGCTGGTAACTATGGCTACACCTTC. Amino acids: CASSLLGQGAGNYGYTF.

The chain combines TRBV7-6 with TRBJ2-5; D is uncertain. V lost 1 base and J 4 bases, leaving 13 bases between the germline ends. There are 15 residues in the CDR3. Germline CDR1 SGHVS, CDR2 FNYEAQ. The CDR3 bases are TGTGCCAGCAGCTTAGATTTCTCGACGGCAGAGACCCAGTACTTC. Its protein is CASSLDFSTAETQYF.

V gene TRBV10-3 combines with J gene TRBJ1-1; D call uncertain. Germline V gene data show CDR1 as ENHRY and CDR2 as SYGVKD. Deletions cut 6 bases from V and 1 base from J, with 6 bases between. CDR3 length: 12 residues. CDR3 protein: CAIREQNTEAFF. The DNA for the CDR3 is TGTGCCATCAGAGAACAGAACACTGAAGCTTTCTTT.

In regard to this clone: One end of the junction is discordant with germline, which a read error may explain. The chain uses TRBV5-5 and TRBJ2-7; D unclear. Germline V lookup: CDR1 SGHKS, CDR2 YYEKEE (reference sequence). The CDR3 is 17 residues long. For the CDR3, the DNA is TGTGCCAGCACCTTGGCACTTACGGCATCCTTCCCCTACGAGCAGTACTTC. As protein: CASTLALTASFPYEQYF.

V is TRBV6-1 and J is TRBJ1-5; D perhaps matches TRBD1 (6 bases). CDR1 is MNHNS, CDR2 SASEGT, per germline. The ends were cut back, 5 bases at V and 5 bases at J, with 16 bases in the middle. The CDR3 contains 15 residues. CDR3 nucleotides: TGTGCCAGCAGTTTAGACAGGCTTTCTTATCAGCCCCAGCATTTT. This gives the protein CASSLDRLSYQPQHF.

V usage is TRBV27 and J usage is TRBJ2-3, with 8 nucleotides matching TRBD2. The V gene's germline CDR1 is MNHEY and CDR2 SMNVEV (reference sequence). This CDR3 spans 15 amino acids. After removal of 2 bases from V and 3 bases from J, the junction contained 4 bases not matched to a gene. The DNA of the CDR3 is TGTGCCAGCAGTTTAAACGGGGGGGTGACAGATACGCAGTATTTT. It yields the protein CASSLNGGVTDTQYF.

This chain links TRBV6-6 with TRBJ1-2; TRBD1 might be the D (5 bases). This CDR3 spans 11 amino acids. Trimming pared 8 bases from V and 7 bases from J, leaving 11 bases between. CDR1 and CDR2 (germline): MNHNY, SVGAGI (reference sequence). The CDR3 protein is CASWGGFGYTF. The DNA for the CDR3 is TGTGCCAGCTGGGGGGGGTTTGGCTACACCTTC.

This clone came up once. This chain joins TRBV5-1 and TRBJ2-1; D might be TRBD2 (5 bases). V was clipped by 4 bases and J by 1 base, with 15 bases between them. The CDR3 sequence is 16 residues long. Germline assignment: CDR1 SGHRS and CDR2 YFSETQ. The DNA for the CDR3 is TGCGCCAGCAGCGTGGGTTTGTCGGGGTCCTACAATGAGCAGTTCTTC. Translating it yields CASSVGLSGSYNEQFF.

The V call is TRBV6-6, the J call TRBJ1-5, with 9 bases that match TRBD1. Germline V CDR1 and CDR2: MNHNY, SVGAGI (reference sequence). The CDR3 totals 15 residues. With 4 bases clipped from V and 4 bases from J, the junction kept 5 bases outside the gene matches. For the CDR3, the DNA is TGTGCCAGCAGTTCGGGACAGGGCTTGAATCAGCCCCAGCATTTT. Translation gives CASSSGQGLNQPQHF.

The J gene is TRBJ2-7, the V gene TRBV7-6, with D possibly being TRBD1 (7 bases). The CDR3 has 15 amino acids. CDR1 and CDR2 from the germline V gene are SGHVS and FNYEAQ. The V end lost 1 base, the J end lost 3 bases, and 13 bases lay between the germline ends. For the CDR3, the DNA is TGTGCCAGCAGCTTAGGACAGGGAGGAAACTACGAGCAGTACTTC. Translated: CASSLGQGGNYEQYF. The full variable domain, with the rest looked up from reference TRBV7-6 and TRBJ2-7, is GAGVSQSPRYKVTKRGQDVALRCDPISGHVSLYWYRQALGQGPEFLTYFNYEAQQDKSGLPNDRFSAERPEGSISTLTIQRTEQRDSAMYRCASSLGQGGNYEQYFGPGTRLTVT.

The V and J genes are TRBV5-1 and TRBJ1-4; the match to TRBD1 covers 8 bases. There are 18 residues in the CDR3. The germline gives CDR1 SGHRS, CDR2 YFSETQ. Trimming removed 4 bases from V and 7 bases from J; junction bases left unmatched: 18. The CDR3 protein is CASSPSGPGGFSGEKLFF. The CDR3 region has the DNA TGCGCCAGCAGCCCCTCGGGACCAGGGGGCTTCTCGGGTGAAAAACTGTTTTTT. Combining the CDR3 with reference TRBV5-1 and TRBJ1-4 gives the whole variable domain KAGVTQTPRYLIKTRGQQVTLSCSPISGHRSVSWYQQTPGQGLQFLFEYFSETQRNKGNFPGRFSGRQFSNSRSEMNVSTLELGDSALYLCASSPSGPGGFSGEKLFFGSGTQLSVL.

The rearrangement links TRBV18 to TRBJ1-5; D unclear. Germline assignment: CDR1 KGHSH and CDR2 LQKENI. The CDR3 extends over 16 amino acids. The V end was cut by 2 bases, the J end by 3 bases, with 14 bases between. The CDR3 nucleotides read TGTGCCAGCTCACCAACAGCCCATAGTGACAATCAGCCCCAGCATTTT. This encodes CASSPTAHSDNQPQHF.